The clone carrying this TCR beta chain was seen only a few times. This sample was included in a study of blood T cell repertoires in COVID-19. Study details: Acute and convalescent COVID-19 samples came from the United States, Italy and Spain.

V trimming: 7 bases; J trimming: 9 bases; junction bases outside the gene matches: 13. CDR3 size: 15 residues. CDR1 SGHVS and CDR2 FQNEAQ come from the germline V gene. As handled by the study authors: Nucleated cell counts were estimated from reference gene primer amplification. Assay used: immunoSEQ multiplex PCR; TCRdb lists only in-frame clones, some missing. Clone size and V and J calls were adopted from that table, with D and trimming inferred from the DNA. The repertoire holds over 150,000 clones, with more than 60% as singletons. The clonotype was recovered from a woman between 50 and 59 years old with acute or convalescent COVID-19. Sequencing was performed on peripheral blood. The V call is TRBV7-8, the J call TRBJ2-1, with 9 bases aligning to TRBD2. The CDR3 loop is CASNSRASGNGEQFF. The CDR3 DNA sequence: TGTGCCAGCAATTCAAGGGCTAGCGGGAACGGTGAGCAGTTCTTC.